This TCR beta chain originates from a study of T cell changes during pregnancy in multiple sclerosis. The data were produced by immunoSEQ multiplex PCR, yet TCRdb's version contains in-frame clones alone and is incomplete. The sample holds about 98,000 clones, 92% seen once. The CDR3 has 16 amino acids. The V gene end was trimmed by 4 bases and the J gene end by 8 bases; junction bases not matched to a gene: 12. The germline CDR1 and CDR2 sequences are MNHEY and SVGAGI. The chain combines TRBV6-5 with TRBJ2-1, with 9 bases fitting TRBD2. The sequence came from a female donor in good health, enrolled as a control in a pregnancy study. Here the sequenced sample was peripheral blood, taken after pregnancy. CDR3: CASSSLAGRGLDEQFF. In DNA, the CDR3 is TGTGCCAGCAGTTCCCTAGCGGGGAGAGGGTTGGATGAGCAGTTCTTC.